This T cell receptor beta chain is from a study of technical replicates of blood from four donors. The J segment lost 7 bases and the V segment lost 0 bases, leaving 3 bases of the junction unmatched. The germline gives CDR1 SGHAT, CDR2 FQNNGV. This CDR3 spans 15 amino acids. This clone came up once. The protocol was immunoSEQ multiplex PCR, while the TCRdb copy is restricted to in-frame clones and leaves out a portion. This sample carries tens of thousands of clones, roughly 92% of them seen once, and the ten largest clones take 3% to 5%. V gene TRBV11-2 combines with J gene TRBJ1-3; 10 nucleotides align to TRBD1. Sequenced: PBMCs. The TCR comes from a human donor in good health. Some clones in this sample may be carry-over from other donors' samples. The CDR3, as DNA: TGTGCCAGCAGCTTAGACCTGGGACAGGGGAACACCATATATTTT. Amino acid sequence: CASSLDLGQGNTIYF.